These T cell receptor beta chains were read from a single sample in a study of blood T cell repertoires in COVID-19. Repertoires were generated with immunoSEQ multiplex PCR, while TCRdb's copy carries only in-frame clones and drops some. The sample lists 150,000 to 200,000 clones, around 81% occurring once. Sequenced material: peripheral blood. These receptors came from a man between 60 and 75 years old with active or convalescent COVID-19. The CDR3 runs from the conserved cysteine through the conserved F or W. D genes are given only for firm matches. Only part of the rows carry a size: once, few, many, or a class if the clone is expanded.

j_gene | abundance | v_gene | d_gene | CDR3nt | CDR3aa
TRBJ1-6 | . | TRBV6-5 | . | TGTGCCAGCAGTTCAATCAATAATTCACCCCTCCACTTT | CASSSINNSPLHF
TRBJ1-2 | few | TRBV28 | . | TGTGCCAGCACCCAAAACAGGGCCCTTTATGGCTACACCTTC | CASTQNRALYGYTF
TRBJ1-1 | . | TRBV5-1 | . | TGCGCCAGCAGCGCCGGGACACTTAACACTGAAGCTTTCTTT | CASSAGTLNTEAFF
TRBJ1-1 | . | TRBV10-3 | . | TGTGCCATCAGGCCTTACGGACAGATGAACACTGAAGCTTTCTTT | CAIRPYGQMNTEAFF
TRBJ1-3 | once | TRBV15 | . | TGTGCCACCAGCAGAGCAACGAGCTCTGGAAACACCATATATTTT | CATSRATSSGNTIYF
TRBJ2-5 | once | TRBV5-1 | . | TGCGCCAGCAGCCCTGGAGTCCCCGGAGAGACCCAGTACTTC | CASSPGVPGETQYF
TRBJ2-1 | . | TRBV5-5 | . | TGTGCCAGCAGGGGGAGGAGTTGGGAGCAGTTCTTC | CASRGRSWEQFF
TRBJ1-5 | . | TRBV18 | TRBD1 | TGTGCCAGCTCACGGACAGGGGGCGGCAATCAGCCCCAGCATTTT | CASSRTGGGNQPQHF
TRBJ2-1 | once | TRBV13 | . | TGTGCCAGCAGCCGGACAGTTCGCAATGAGCAGTTCTTC | CASSRTVRNEQFF
TRBJ2-7 | . | TRBV11-1 | TRBD1 | TGTGCCAGCAGCTTGGACAGGGGAACCTACGAGCAGTACTTC | CASSLDRGTYEQYF
TRBJ2-5 | . | TRBV7-8 | . | TGTGCCAGCAGCTTAGGCCCCCAGTACCAAGAGACCCAGTACTTC | CASSLGPQYQETQYF
TRBJ1-2 | . | TRBV29-1 | . | TGCAGCGTTGAAGAAAACAGCTATGGCTACACCTTC | CSVEENSYGYTF
TRBJ2-3 | . | TRBV3-1/TRBV3-2 | TRBD2 | TGTGCCAGCAGCCTAAAGAGGACTAGCGGGAGTGTGGATACGCAGTATTTT | CASSLKRTSGSVDTQYF
TRBJ1-3 | . | TRBV5-1 | TRBD1 | TGCGCCAGCAGCTTAAAACAGGGGGACGGAAACACCATATATTTT | CASSLKQGDGNTIYF
TRBJ1-5 | . | TRBV28 | TRBD1 | TGTGCCAGCACCTGGGACAGACGCGGGTCCCAGCATTTT | CASTWDRRGSQHF
TRBJ2-7 | . | TRBV11-1 | TRBD1 | TGTGCCAGCAGCTCAGGGGACAGCCCGCGTTGGCAGTACTTC | CASSSGDSPRWQYF
TRBJ1-1 | . | TRBV29-1 | . | TGCACCCTCACGCAGGGGTTCGGTGAAGCTTTCTTT | CTLTQGFGEAFF
TRBJ1-2 | few | TRBV7-2 | . | TGTGCCAGCAGCTTAGTGGCAGGGAATAGGTATGGCTACACCTTC | CASSLVAGNRYGYTF
TRBJ1-1 | . | TRBV29-1 | . | TGCAGAGTTGAGAGCGGGAACACTGAAGCTTTCTTT | CRVESGNTEAFF
TRBJ2-7 | . | TRBV7-8 | . | TGTGCCAGCAGCTTAGCGGCAGGGTCGTACTACGGGCAGTACTTC | CASSLAAGSYYGQYF
TRBJ1-1 | . | TRBV4-1 | . | TGCGCCAGCAGCCAAGATGGGGGACTCATGAACACTGAAGCTTTCTTT | CASSQDGGLMNTEAFF
TRBJ2-3 | . | TRBV9 | . | TGTGCCAGCAGCGTAAACCCTATCTACACAGATACGCAGTATTTT | CASSVNPIYTDTQYF
TRBJ1-1 | . | TRBV28 | TRBD1 | TGTGCCAGCAGCAGCGGACAGGTCAACACTGAAGCTTTCTTT | CASSSGQVNTEAFF
TRBJ1-6 | many | TRBV7-2 | . | TGTGCCAGCAGCTTAGAGGGGTTCTCCTATAATTCACCCCTCCACTTT | CASSLEGFSYNSPLHF
TRBJ2-1 | . | TRBV10-2 | . | TGCGCCAGCAGAGATGTTAGTGAGCAGTTCTTC | CASRDVSEQFF
TRBJ2-3 | . | TRBV27 | TRBD2 | TGTGCCAGCAGTTTATGGGGAGCGGGGGGGCCCCCAGATACGCAGTATTTT | CASSLWGAGGPPDTQYF
TRBJ2-7 | once | TRBV6-1 | TRBD1 | TGTGCCAGCAGTGAAATACAGGGGGCGCGTTCCTACGAGCAGTACTTC | CASSEIQGARSYEQYF
TRBJ1-1 | . | TRBV7-2 | . | TGTGCCAGCAGCAAACAGATCATGAACACTGAAGCTTTCTTT | CASSKQIMNTEAFF
TRBJ1-4 | . | TRBV11-2 | . | TGTGCCAGCTGCGGCGGGAGTACAACTAATGAAAAACTGTTTTTT | CASCGGSTTNEKLFF
TRBJ2-1 | . | TRBV28 | TRBD1 | TGTGCCAGCAGTTTAGCCGGGACAGGGGGGTTTAATGAGCAGTTCTTC | CASSLAGTGGFNEQFF
TRBJ2-3 | . | TRBV7-9 | TRBD2 | TGTGCCAGCAGCTTTACTGCGGGGGGCGCAGATACGCAGTATTTT | CASSFTAGGADTQYF
TRBJ2-1 | . | TRBV29-1 | TRBD2 | TGCAGCGCCGCTAGCGGGAGGGGTCTTAGTGAGCAGTTCTTC | CSAASGRGLSEQFF
TRBJ1-1 | . | TRBV5-1 | . | TGCGCCAGCCGCGTTGACGAGGACACTGAAGCTTTCTTT | CASRVDEDTEAFF
TRBJ2-3 | . | TRBV5-8 | . | TGTGCCAGCAGCTGGGGCCGCACAGATACGCAGTATTTT | CASSWGRTDTQYF
TRBJ2-3 | . | TRBV6-5 | . | TGTGCCAGCTTACCCGGGAGTCGAGTAGATACGCAGTATTTT | CASLPGSRVDTQYF
TRBJ1-1 | . | TRBV7-9 | . | TGTGCCAGCAGCCAGGACCAGGGCCTGAACACTGAAGCTTTCTTT | CASSQDQGLNTEAFF
TRBJ2-4 | . | TRBV4-2 | TRBD2 | TGTGCCAGCAGCCAAGCGTCGGGACTAGCGGGGGCTCTAGCCAAAAACATTCAGTACTTC | CASSQASGLAGALAKNIQYF
TRBJ2-7 | . | TRBV28 | . | TGTGCCAGCAGTCCCCCTAGGCCCGGCTCCTACGAGCAGTACTTC | CASSPPRPGSYEQYF
TRBJ1-3 | . | TRBV5-6 | TRBD1 | TGTGCCAGCAGCGGGACAGTAGGGCCCGCGCTCTCTGGAAACACCATATATTTT | CASSGTVGPALSGNTIYF
TRBJ1-1 | . | TRBV2 | TRBD1 | TGTGCCAGCAGTGAGGACAGGGGCCTCACTGAAGCTTTCTTT | CASSEDRGLTEAFF
TRBJ2-7 | . | TRBV11-2 | . | TGTGCCAGCAGCTTACTCCCAAACTTTCAAAAAATCTCCTACGAGCAGTACTTC | CASSLLPNFQKISYEQYF
TRBJ2-7 | . | TRBV27 | . | TGTGCCAGCAGTCCCAGGGTGGGCACCGTTAGGTACGAGCAGTACTTC | CASSPRVGTVRYEQYF
TRBJ2-7 | once | TRBV11-3 | . | TGTGCCAGCAGCTTGGGGCAGGGGTCCCTGGCGCAGTACTTC | CASSLGQGSLAQYF
TRBJ2-1 | . | TRBV7-3 | . | TGTGCCAGCAGCTCCCGACTAGACAATGAGCAGTTCTTC | CASSSRLDNEQFF
TRBJ1-2 | few | TRBV19 | TRBD1 | TGTGCCAGTAGTACTCCCCCGGACAGGGTGGAAGGCTACACCTTC | CASSTPPDRVEGYTF